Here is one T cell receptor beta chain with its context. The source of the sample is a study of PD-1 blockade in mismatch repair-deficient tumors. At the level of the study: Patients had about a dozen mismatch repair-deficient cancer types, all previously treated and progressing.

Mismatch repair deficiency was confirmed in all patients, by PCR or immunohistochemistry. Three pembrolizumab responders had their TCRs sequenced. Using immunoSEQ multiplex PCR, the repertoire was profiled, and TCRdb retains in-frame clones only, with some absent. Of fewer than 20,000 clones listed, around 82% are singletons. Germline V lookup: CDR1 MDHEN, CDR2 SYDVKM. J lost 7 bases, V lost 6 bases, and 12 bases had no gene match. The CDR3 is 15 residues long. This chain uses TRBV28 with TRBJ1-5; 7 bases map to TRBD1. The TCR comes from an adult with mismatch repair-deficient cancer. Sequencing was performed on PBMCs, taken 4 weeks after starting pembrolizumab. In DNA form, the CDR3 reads TGTGCCAGCAGCCCCAGACAGGGATGGGAACAGCCCCAGCATTTT. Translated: CASSPRQGWEQPQHF.